One TCR beta chain is described in this entry. This clone showed up just once. The antigen it binds to is not known. Within one base of it there is no much larger clone, and no base qualities were kept. Using the deep immunoSEQ assay, TCR CDR3 regions were amplified from genomic DNA by multiplex PCR. Genomic DNA extracted from each cell subset was distributed evenly over all wells of several immunoSEQ 96-well plates, and each plate served as one replicate. For sorted subsets, each replicate PCR was loaded with 200 to 250 ng genomic DNA, equivalent to 25,000 to 30,000 T cell genomes. Purified libraries were quantified with a Qubit 3.0 fluorometer, sized on a Bioanalyzer 2100, and re-quantified with the KAPA Library Quantification kit. Every immunoSEQ 96-well plate was sequenced on a separate single-read 150-cycle Illumina NextSeq 550 flow cell. The published analysis was carried out like this. The immunoSEQ output contained only junctional sequences without quality scores, so filtering could not match that applied to full-length reads. Sequences were annotated with PyIR, a Python wrapper for IgBLAST v1.9, and V/J genes and CDR3 were assigned using IMGT germline references. Reads were removed for weak V/J assignments (E-value above 1e-6), missing CDR3, stop codons, out-of-frame junctions, or ambiguous translated residues. A V3J clonotype was defined by an identical inferred V gene, J gene, and CDR3 amino acid sequence. The percentage overlap between two repertoires was calculated by dividing the number of shared unique clonotypes by the size of the smaller repertoire. Repertoire richness was assessed with RTK rarefaction, the Chao1 estimator, and Recon v2.1 estimates of unobserved clonotypes. Generation probabilities for all TCRbeta clonotypes obtained by the gDNA method from a few donors were computed using OLGA. TCRdb holds this immuneACCESS table with in-frame rearrangements only. Some clones are missing; in checked studies, unresolved V genes explain under half, and the rest has no known cause. The V and J calls and the clone size are those of that table, but D and trimming were determined from the DNA. A total of roughly 2,500,000 clones appear in this sample, roughly 93% of them only once. The top ten constitute about 0.38% of the sample.

The record originates from a study of shared clonotypes between healthy human individuals (dated by TCRdb to about 2020). Notes on the research overall: The cohort included a few men and a couple of women between 18 and 49 years of age. The study deeply sequenced blood TCR repertoires of 5 or 6 healthy adults to estimate repertoire size and the extent of clonotype sharing between individuals. Per donor, leukapheresis produced somewhere between about 0.94 and 9.5 billion PBMCs. Per donor, three plates each were used for CD4 naive and CD4 memory, two for CD8 naive, and one for CD8 memory. To increase sequencing depth and limit assay-specific biases, different laboratories used diverse techniques to prepare libraries and sequence TCR repertoires. Findings and caveats that apply to the study as a whole: Roughly 5% of naive CD4, 3% to 3.5% of naive CD8, 2.3% of memory CD4, and 0.4% of memory CD8 clonotypes were shared across several donors. Compared with non-shared clonotypes, clonotypes shared by all four sorted-subset donors had higher generation probabilities. Larger estimated clonotype richness was generally found for naive subsets than for memory subsets. Based on pairwise subsampling, the degree of clonotype sharing among donors was expected to be affected by sequencing depth. Sampling was restricted to blood, and TCR repertoires in tissues likely differ from the TCR repertoires found in blood. Because the study included only a small number of donors, the genetic and exposure-history diversity represented was limited. Rarefaction of sorted-subset datasets indicated incomplete sequencing despite the large sequencing depth.

The donors were healthy, HIV-negative adults with no recently reported acute infections or vaccinations. Only Caucasian adults living in Nashville, Tennessee, USA were represented among the donors. CD4+ T cells were enriched by magnetic negative selection; naive cells were then positively selected on CD45RA, and the negative fraction formed the memory subset. Blood was collected by leukapheresis, and PBMCs were isolated by Ficoll-Histopaque density gradient centrifugation and then cryopreserved in liquid nitrogen vapor phase. Analytical flow cytometry was used to check the purity and quantity of each magnetically sorted T cell population. From each sorted fraction, genomic DNA was isolated and quantified by UV absorbance on a Nanodrop 2000c. The source is a man younger than 30 in good health. Some clones in this sample may be carry-over from other donors' samples. Material: naive CD4+ T cells from PBMCs. Read against the paper, the sample's cell subset or site label means: CD45RA+ positively selected.

The nucleotides are TGTGCCAGCAGCAGCGGGCTAGCGGGAGATACGCAGTATTTT. Its protein product is CASSSGLAGDTQYF. The chain is encoded by TRBV9 joined to TRBJ2-3, with TRBD2 identical over 8 junction bases. From the cysteine up to the phenylalanine, the CDR3 has a length of 14 residues. Kept here is only the CDR3 DNA, which spans 42 bases and is read in frame from base 1. According to the germline V gene, CDR1 reads SGDLS and CDR2 reads YYNGEE. V has 4 bases trimmed and J has 5 bases trimmed; junction bases matching no gene number 6. The entire variable domain, with the stretches around the CDR3 drawn from the reference TRBV9 and TRBJ2-3 proteins, is DSGVTQTPKHLITATGQRVTLRCSPRSGDLSVYWYQQSLDQGLQFLIQYYNGEERAKGNILERFSAQQFPDLHSELNLSSLELGDSALYFCASSSGLAGDTQYFGPGTRLTVL.